This TCR beta chain came from a study of T cells in women clearing cervical HPV infection. Looking at the study overall: Case blood was drawn a median about 160 days after lesion detection. Only a few women had HLA typing results available.

Broader study findings: Controls had more TRBV6-7 (0.16%) than cases (around 0.11%).

On this clone itself: What it recognizes is unknown. Sequencing ends 3 residues short of the CDR3 end; the germline J gene provides the rest.

The protocol was immunoSEQ multiplex PCR, while the TCRdb copy is restricted to in-frame clones and leaves out a portion. In all, the sample yields around 35,000 clones. Trimming pared 6 bases from V and 5 bases from J, leaving 22 bases between. The CDR3 extends over 15 amino acids. From germline, CDR1 is DFQATT and CDR2 SNEGSKA (reference sequence). Sequences were obtained from blood buffy coat. The rearrangement joins TRBV20-1 to TRBJ1-2, with a possible D match to TRBD1 (6 bases). The receptor comes from a woman between 18 and 70 years old with a cervical HPV16 infection that either progressed to CIN3+ or cleared (not recorded which). The CDR3 loop is CSAINDRFTRYGYTF. CDR3 DNA, as far as it was read: TGCAGTGCGATTAATGACAGGTTTACCCGTTATGGC.